This is a list of T cell receptor beta chains from one sample in a study of tumor-infiltrating lymphocytes in primary liver carcinoma. Via MiXCR, TCRdb re-called the multiplex PCR reads, giving one row per CDR3 protein. The sample has under 200,000 distinct CDR3 sequences, about 61% seen once. Sequenced: peripheral blood. The receptor source for this set is a woman in her fifties or sixties with primary liver carcinoma and hepatitis B virus infection. Both conserved end residues are part of each CDR3. A D gene is named only where the DNA matches it firmly. Size is stated for part of the rows, as once, few or many counts, or as a class when the clone is expanded.

clone_size	j_call	d_call	v_call	cdr3_nt	cdr3_aa
-	TRBJ2-7	TRBD2	TRBV7-9	TGTGCCAGCAGCTCCGTAGCGGGGGCAGGCGAGCAGTACTTC	CASSSVAGAGEQYF
once	TRBJ2-7	TRBD2	TRBV5-4	TGTGCCAGCAGCTTGGGGGGGCTAGCGGGAGGTCCTAGCTCCTACGAGCGGTACTTC	CASSLGGLAGGPSSYERYF
many	TRBJ2-7	TRBD2	TRBV29-1	TGCAGCGTTGCCTTTTCGGGGGCGGGAGGGCCGGTTGAGCAGTACTTC	CSVAFSGAGGPVEQYF
-	TRBJ2-5	-	TRBV11-2	TGTGCTAGCACGGCAGAAGAGGGGCAAGAGACCCATTACTTC	CASTAEEGQETHYF
-	TRBJ2-5	-	TRBV11-2	TGTGTCAGCAGCACTGACAGGACCCAAGAGACCCAATACTTC	CVSSTDRTQETQYF
many	TRBJ2-7	TRBD2	TRBV11-3	TGTGCCAGCAGCCCAAGGACTAGCACAGCCTACGAGCAGTACTTC	CASSPRTSTAYEQYF
many	TRBJ1-5	TRBD1	TRBV6-5	TGTGCCAGCAGTTCAGGGGGCCTTGTGCCCCAGCATTTT	CASSSGGLVPQHF
many	TRBJ2-3	TRBD2	TRBV6-5	TGTGCCAGCAGTCCCCTAGCGGGAGCGGTAGATACGCAGTATTTT	CASSPLAGAVDTQYF
-	TRBJ1-5	-	TRBV9	TGTGCCAGCAGCGACCGGGACACCAATCAGCCCCAGCATTTT	CASSDRDTNQPQHF
-	TRBJ2-7	-	TRBV28	TGTGCCAGCAGCCCTCTGAGCGAGTACTACGAGCGGTACTTC	CASSPLSEYYERYF
many	TRBJ2-1	TRBD2	TRBV12-3/TRBV12-4	TGTGCCAGCAGTTACTCTAGCGGGAGACCCAATGAGCAGTTCTTC	CASSYSSGRPNEQFF
-	TRBJ1-2	TRBD1	TRBV11-1	TGTGCCAGCAGCGACAGGGTTGAGTATGGCTACGCCTTC	CASSDRVEYGYAF
many	TRBJ1-2	-	TRBV29-1	TGCAGCGTTGAAGATCAGGGCAGCTATGGCTACACCTTC	CSVEDQGSYGYTF
many	TRBJ2-7	-	TRBV29-1	TGCAGCGTTGGGAGTAGCGGGACAGTAAAGGAGCAGTACTTC	CSVGSSGTVKEQYF
-	TRBJ2-3	-	TRBV7-9	TGTGCCAGCAGCGGGGCGTCTAGCACAGATATGCAATATTTT	CASSGASSTDMQYF
-	TRBJ2-1	TRBD1	TRBV11-2	TGTGCCAGCGAGACAGGGAGTTACGATGAGCAGTTCTTC	CASETGSYDEQFF
-	TRBJ2-1	-	TRBV11-2	TGTGCCAGCCGCTTGGTAGGGTCGTTGTGGAATGAACAGTTCTTC	CASRLVGSLWNEQFF
once	TRBJ2-1	TRBD2	TRBV5-1	TGCGCCAACAGCCGCCACCCCCCCACTAGCGGGAGCTACTACAATGAGCAGTTCTTC	CANSRHPPTSGSYYNEQFF
many	TRBJ1-6	-	TRBV12-3/TRBV12-4	TGTGCCAGCAGTTCGAGGGGGGGTTCACCCCTCCACTTT	CASSSRGGSPLHF
-	TRBJ2-7	TRBD2	TRBV11-2	TGTGCCAGCAGCCAACATTCGGGGACTAGCGACTTCGAGCAGTACTTC	CASSQHSGTSDFEQYF
-	TRBJ1-1	-	TRBV11-2	TGTGCCAATAGCCTGCAACTTATGGGGAACACTGAAGCTTTCTTT	CANSLQLMGNTEAFF
-	TRBJ2-7	TRBD2	TRBV11-2	TGTGCCAGTGGCTTTCGGGCGGGAGGGCCCTACGAGCAGTACTTC	CASGFRAGGPYEQYF
-	TRBJ2-2	-	TRBV28	TGTGCCAGCAGTTGGTATCTAGCGATGATCACCGGGGAGCTGCTTTTT	CASSWYLAMITGELLF